One and the same sample provided the 7 T cell receptor beta chains below, sequenced in a study of T-cell memory formation after mild COVID-19 (dated by TCRdb to the early 2020s). Library generation was performed with 5' RACE. Data came from an Illumina NovaSeq 6000. TCRdb reran the public reads through fastp at Q25 and MiXCR, keeping productive beta chains. When rows share a CDR3 protein, they turn into one entry using the most common DNA and genes. Across this sample there are hundreds of thousands of distinct CDR3 sequences, with roughly 15% seen only once. Over 20% of the sample goes to the ten largest clones. The specimen was PBMCs or a T cell subset sorted from them (not recorded which). The source of these receptors is a man aged 18-30 years who had mild COVID-19 (a few samples of this study predate the infection). The sample titles of this study are shuffled in the database, so cell type and time point are left out; the donor was told from shared clones.

The chain is built from TRBV11-2 and TRBJ2-7; 13 bases agree with TRBD2. This CDR3 has 19 residues. With V trimmed by 2 bases and J by 2 bases, 12 bases remained unmatched. The germline gives CDR1 SGHAT, CDR2 FQNNGV. This CDR3 reads CASSLFATSGGPGTYEQYF. For the CDR3, the DNA is TGTGCCAGCAGCTTATTCGCGACTAGCGGGGGGCCCGGGACCTACGAGCAGTACTTC.

The genes are TRBV5-1 and TRBJ2-2, with D hard to call. Trimming left V 4 bases short and J 1 base short, with 8 bases between. The length of the CDR3 is 14 residues. Germline CDR1 is SGHRS and CDR2 is YFSETQ. The CDR3 DNA is TGCGCCAGCAGCAACGAGATGAACACCGGGGAGCTGTTTTTT. This sequence encodes CASSNEMNTGELFF. Based on the CDR3 plus reference TRBV5-1 and TRBJ2-2, the full variable domain is KAGVTQTPRYLIKTRGQQVTLSCSPISGHRSVSWYQQTPGQGLQFLFEYFSETQRNKGNFPGRFSGRQFSNSRSEMNVSTLELGDSALYLCASSNEMNTGELFFGEGSRLTVL.

This chain connects TRBV30 to TRBJ2-6; D unclear. Looked up from germline, CDR1 is GTSNPN and CDR2 is SVGIG (reference sequence). Trimming shortened V by 4 bases and J by 2 bases, and 3 bases separated the two germline ends. The CDR3 is 12 amino acids. CDR3 in amino acids: CAWTPGANVLTF. The CDR3 DNA reads as TGTGCCTGGACGCCTGGGGCCAACGTCCTGACTTTC.

This clonotype was counted a few times. The chain couples TRBV27 to TRBJ2-7; TRBD2 aligns across 11 bases. Germline values: CDR1 MNHEY, CDR2 SMNVEV (reference sequence). Losses at the gene ends were 5 bases for V and 7 bases for J; bases not matched to a gene: 7. This CDR3 has 14 amino acids. The CDR3 DNA sequence: TGTGCCAGCAGTCCCAGGACTAGCGGGTTAGAGCAGTACTTC. As protein: CASSPRTSGLEQYF.

CDR3 amino acids: CASSERASSDTQYF. Written as DNA, the CDR3 is TGCGCCAGCAGTGAACGTGCTAGCTCTGATACGCAGTATTTT. J is TRBJ2-3 and V is TRBV10-2, with D possibly TRBD2 on 5 matching bases. Trimming cost V 3 bases and J 6 bases, with 13 bases left between them. The CDR3 has 14 amino acids. The germline V gene encodes CDR1 WSHSY and CDR2 SAAADI.

DNA of the CDR3: TGTGCCAGCTCCACGAGGGCGCGGAACACCGGGGAGCTGTTTTTT. As protein: CASSTRARNTGELFF. The chain links TRBV6-2 or TRBV6-3 to TRBJ2-2; a weak D match, TRBD2 (5 bases). The CDR3 length is 15 residues. The V end was cut by 8 bases, the J end by 1 base, with 14 bases between. Per germline, CDR1 MNHEY and CDR2 SVGEGT.

V is TRBV6-2 or TRBV6-3 and J is TRBJ2-1; 10 bases match TRBD2. This CDR3 is 16 amino acids long. Unmatched junction bases numbered 7, after V lost 1 base and J lost 7 bases. Per germline, CDR1 MNHEY and CDR2 SVGEGT. This chain's CDR3 is CASSYFGTSVRNEQFF. The CDR3 DNA is TGTGCCAGCAGTTACTTCGGGACTAGCGTCCGGAATGAGCAGTTCTTC.